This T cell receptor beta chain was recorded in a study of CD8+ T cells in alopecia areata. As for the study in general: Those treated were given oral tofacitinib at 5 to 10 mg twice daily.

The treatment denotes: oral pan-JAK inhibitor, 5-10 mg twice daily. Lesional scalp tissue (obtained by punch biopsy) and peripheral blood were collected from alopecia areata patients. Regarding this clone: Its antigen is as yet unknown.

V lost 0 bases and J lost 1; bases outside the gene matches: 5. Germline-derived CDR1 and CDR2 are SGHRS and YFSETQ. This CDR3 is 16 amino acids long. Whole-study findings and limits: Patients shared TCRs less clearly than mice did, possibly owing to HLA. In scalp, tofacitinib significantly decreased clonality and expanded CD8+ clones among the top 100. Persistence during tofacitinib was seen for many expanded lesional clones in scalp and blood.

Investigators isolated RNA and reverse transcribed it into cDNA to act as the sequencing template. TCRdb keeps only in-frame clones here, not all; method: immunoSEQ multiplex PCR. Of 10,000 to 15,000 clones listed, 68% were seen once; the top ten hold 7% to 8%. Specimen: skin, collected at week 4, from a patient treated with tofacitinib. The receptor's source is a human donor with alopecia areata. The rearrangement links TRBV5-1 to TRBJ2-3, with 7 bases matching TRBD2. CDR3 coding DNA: TGCGCCAGCAGCTTGGCAGCTAGCGGCCGCACAGATACGCAGTATTTT. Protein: CASSLAASGRTDTQYF. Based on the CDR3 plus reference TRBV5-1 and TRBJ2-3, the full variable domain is KAGVTQTPRYLIKTRGQQVTLSCSPISGHRSVSWYQQTPGQGLQFLFEYFSETQRNKGNFPGRFSGRQFSNSRSEMNVSTLELGDSALYLCASSLAASGRTDTQYFGPGTRLTVL.